These 31 T cell receptor beta chains were all obtained from the same sample, sequenced in a study of T cells in Graves' hyperthyroidism and ophthalmopathy. The investigators amplified TCR beta CDR3 regions from RNA transcripts. Primed by the HTBI set, a first-round RT-PCR was run on the TCR CDR3. TCRdb reprocessed the multiplex PCR reads with MiXCR, giving one entry per CDR3 protein. The sample holds 700,000 to 850,000 distinct CDR3 sequences, 30% to 40% seen once. Sequenced material: blood. These receptors were taken from a woman in her 40s with Graves' hyperthyroidism.

This clonotype occurred many times. The rearrangement joins TRBV7-2 to TRBJ2-7; D tentatively fits TRBD1 or TRBD2 (6 bases each). V was cut by 5 bases and J by 2 bases, with 19 bases left in between. Germline values: CDR1 SGHTA, CDR2 FQGNSA. The CDR3 sequence is 16 residues long. The CDR3 DNA reads as TGTGCCAGCAGCCACACCTTGGGGGGCGGGACCTACGAGCAGTACTTC. Protein sequence: CASSHTLGGGTYEQYF.

V and J are TRBV19 and TRBJ1-1; 11 bases align to TRBD1. CDR1 LNHDA and CDR2 SQIVND come from the germline V gene (reference sequence). This CDR3 is built from 15 residues. The V segment lost 5 bases and the J segment 6 bases; nucleotides outside the gene matches: 8. As DNA, the CDR3 is TGTGCCAGTAGTGTCTCCGGACAGGGGGCGGCTGAAGCTTTCTTT. This codes for CASSVSGQGAAEAFF.

This clonotype was seen many times. The chain couples TRBV9 to TRBJ1-3; TRBD1 might be the D (6 bases). The CDR3 has 15 residues. Trimming left V 0 bases short and J 3 bases short, with 10 bases between. Germline V gives CDR1 SGDLS, CDR2 YYNGEE. The CDR3 is CASSVGSGVGNTIYF. The CDR3 DNA is TGTGCCAGCAGCGTAGGGTCAGGGGTTGGAAACACCATATATTTT.

The chain carries TRBV13 and TRBJ1-1; D gene unclear. Germline assignment: CDR1 PRHDT and CDR2 FYEKMQ (reference sequence). Between the trimmed V and J ends, which lost 0 bases and 6 bases, there was a span of 8 bases. This CDR3 region has 13 residues. Here the CDR3 reads CASSLGPAPEAFF. CDR3 sequence (DNA): TGTGCCAGCAGCTTAGGGCCAGCCCCTGAAGCTTTCTTT.

This clonotype was observed a few times. CDR3 amino acids: CASRVSLNTEAFF. Written as DNA, the CDR3 is TGTGCCAGCAGGGTCAGCCTGAACACTGAAGCTTTCTTT. V usage is TRBV6-6 and J usage is TRBJ1-1; D gene unclear. V dropped 6 bases and J dropped 0 bases, with 8 bases sitting between them. The CDR3 length is 13 residues. From germline, CDR1 is MNHNY and CDR2 SVGAGI (reference sequence).

The chain uses TRBV7-2 and TRBJ2-7; D may be TRBD2 (7 bases). Trimming took 1 base from V and 7 from J, leaving 20 bases between them. Per the germline V gene, CDR1 is SGHTA and CDR2 is FQGNSA. The CDR3 has 16 residues. CDR3: CASSLVSGLGAEEQYF. DNA of the CDR3: TGTGCCAGCAGCTTAGTTAGCGGGCTGGGGGCAGAAGAGCAGTACTTC.

This clonotype was counted between two and nine times. The gene calls are TRBV6-5 and TRBJ2-7, with 8 bases identical to TRBD2. The CDR3 spans 15 residues. Per the germline V gene, CDR1 is MNHEY and CDR2 is SVGAGI. Unmatched junction bases numbered 10, after V lost 6 bases and J lost 3 bases. The CDR3 sequence: CASSRGGTGVYEQYF. Here the CDR3 DNA reads TGTGCCAGCAGCCGCGGGGGGACGGGTGTCTACGAGCAGTACTTC.

Only a few counts were recorded for this clonotype. This chain uses TRBV12-5 with TRBJ1-2; unclear D gene. The CDR3 runs to 12 residues. The germline gives CDR1 LGHNT, CDR2 FRNRAP. With 1 base removed from V and 10 bases from J, the gap between germline ends came to 10 bases. This CDR3 reads CASGLEGTYYTF. In nucleotides, the CDR3 is TGTGCTAGTGGTTTGGAGGGAACCTACTACACCTTC.

Notes on this clonotype: The junction departs from the called germline gene at one end, perhaps through a read error. V and J are TRBV7-8 and TRBJ1-2, with 8 bases aligning to TRBD1. Per germline, CDR1 SGHVS and CDR2 FQNEAQ. There are 13 residues in the CDR3. The DNA for the CDR3 is TGTGCCACCAGCCCGGACAGGGTCAGTGGCTACACCTTC. It codes for CATSPDRVSGYTF.

This sequence joins TRBV5-5 and TRBJ2-7, with 9 positions matching TRBD1. Germline-derived CDR1 and CDR2 are SGHKS and YYEKEE (reference sequence). This CDR3 spans 17 amino acids. The V gene end was trimmed by 5 bases and the J gene end by 5 bases; junction bases not matched to a gene: 17. CDR3 region: CASSPKPAGTGTHEQYF. CDR3 nucleotide sequence: TGTGCCAGCAGTCCCAAACCCGCCGGGACAGGGACGCACGAGCAGTACTTC. The complete variable domain, with remaining parts taken from reference TRBV5-5 and TRBJ2-7, reads DAGVTQSPTHLIKTRGQQVTLRCSPISGHKSVSWYQQVLGQGPQFIFQYYEKEERGRGNFPDRFSARQFPNYSSELNVNALLLGDSALYLCASSPKPAGTGTHEQYFGPGTRLTVT.

This clonotype was counted many times. V is TRBV29-1 and J is TRBJ1-1, with D uncertain. Trimming shortened V by 6 bases and J by 1 base, and 6 bases separated the two germline ends. The CDR3 contains 11 residues. Germline V lookup: CDR1 SQVTM, CDR2 ANQGSEA. This chain's CDR3 is CSVQQNTEAFF. DNA for the CDR3: TGCAGCGTCCAACAGAACACTGAAGCTTTCTTT.

A few counts support this clonotype. The chain uses TRBV6-6 and TRBJ1-1; D not resolved. The germline CDR1 and CDR2 sequences are MNHNY and SVGAGI (reference sequence). Trimming pared 6 bases from V and 1 base from J, leaving 9 bases between. The CDR3 contains 13 residues. This CDR3 reads CASRLYKNTEAFF. Here the CDR3 DNA reads TGTGCCAGCAGACTCTACAAGAACACTGAAGCTTTCTTT.

This clonotype was recorded a few times. The chain couples TRBV6-2 or TRBV6-3 to TRBJ2-7; the match to TRBD1 covers 7 bases. The germline V gene encodes CDR1 MNHEY and CDR2 SVGEGT. Unmatched junction bases numbered 5, after V lost 7 bases and J lost 2 bases. The CDR3 loop spans 13 amino acids. CDR3 loop: CASKGQEPYEQYF. The CDR3 DNA reads as TGTGCCAGCAAAGGACAGGAGCCCTACGAGCAGTACTTC.

This chain connects TRBV12-3 or TRBV12-4 to TRBJ2-5, with 7 bases that match TRBD1. The CDR3 loop spans 14 amino acids. Trimming took 6 bases from V and 4 from J; bases not matched to a gene: 8. CDR3 loop: CASRRGHGSETQYF. The CDR3, as DNA: TGTGCCAGCAGAAGGGGGCATGGGTCAGAGACCCAGTACTTC.

This clonotype was detected a few times. The J gene is TRBJ2-7, the V gene TRBV6-6; 8 nucleotides agree with TRBD1. The V and J ends lost 7 bases and 6 bases, in that order; junction bases with no gene match: 11. The V gene's germline CDR1 is MNHNY and CDR2 SVGAGI (reference sequence). The CDR3 is 14 residues long. As DNA, the CDR3 is TGTGCCAGCACCGACATAGAGACAGGGGTCGAGCAGTACTTC. Protein: CASTDIETGVEQYF.

This clonotype turned up a few times. The chain recombines TRBV6-2 or TRBV6-3 with TRBJ2-7, with D perhaps TRBD1 or TRBD2 (5 bases each). V shed 2 bases and J shed 1 base, with 18 bases lying between them. This CDR3 contains 17 residues. The germline V gene encodes CDR1 MNHEY and CDR2 SVGEGT. The CDR3 reads CASSYLPVGTASYEQYF. The CDR3 DNA reads as TGTGCCAGCAGTTACCTACCCGTGGGGACGGCTTCCTACGAGCAGTACTTC.

The sample holds a few counts of this clonotype. V and J are TRBV4-1 and TRBJ2-5; TRBD1 might be the D (5 bases). Germline V gene lookup returns CDR1 MGHRA and CDR2 YSYEKL. V was trimmed by 3 bases and J by 2 bases, leaving 13 bases between them. This CDR3 has 15 amino acids. The DNA for the CDR3 is TGCGCCAGCAGCCATGTTCAAGGGGATCAAGAGACCCAGTACTTC. Its protein product is CASSHVQGDQETQYF.

This clonotype has ten or more counts. The chain is built from TRBV20-1 and TRBJ2-5; D gene uncertain. The CDR3 sequence is 15 residues long. Germline CDR1 and CDR2: DFQATT and SNEGSKA (reference sequence). V was clipped by 5 bases and J by 0 bases, with 16 bases between them. CDR3 sequence (DNA): TGCAGTGCTCCCCCGATTAATCGACACCAAGAGACCCAGTACTTC. Its protein product is CSAPPINRHQETQYF.

Turning to this clonotype: This may stem from a read error, because a much larger clone lies one nucleotide away. CDR3 in DNA: TGTGCCAGCAGCCAGGTCCAAAACCATGGCTACACCTTC. Protein: CASSQVQNHGYTF. V is TRBV7-2 and J is TRBJ1-2; D gene uncertain. The germline V gene encodes CDR1 SGHTA and CDR2 FQGNSA. CDR3 size: 13 residues. V was trimmed by 5 bases and J by 6 bases, leaving 13 bases between them.

This chain connects TRBV9 to TRBJ2-7, with 11 bases fitting TRBD2. This CDR3 has 14 residues. From germline, CDR1 is SGDLS and CDR2 YYNGEE. Trimming at V came to 6 bases and at J to 3 bases, leaving 5 bases not matched to a gene. Here the CDR3 reads CASTSGTSGYEQYF. The CDR3 DNA sequence: TGTGCCAGCACGTCCGGGACTAGCGGCTACGAGCAGTACTTC.

The J gene is TRBJ1-2, the V gene TRBV18; a weak D match, TRBD1 (5 bases). Between the trimmed V and J ends, which lost 3 bases and 6 bases, there was a span of 14 bases. This CDR3 spans 14 amino acids. CDR1 and CDR2 from the germline V gene are KGHSH and LQKENI. The CDR3 sequence is CASSPLGGADGYTF. Here the CDR3 DNA reads TGTGCCAGCTCACCTTTAGGAGGGGCGGATGGCTACACCTTC.

The chain employs TRBV29-1 and TRBJ2-1; D is unclear. The length of the CDR3 is 11 residues. Germline CDR1 and CDR2: SQVTM and ANQGSEA. V lost 4 bases and J lost 10, with 11 bases in between. The CDR3 coding sequence is TGCAGCGTTGGCATAGGGCTCGAGCAGTTCTTC. Translation gives CSVGIGLEQFF.

The CDR3 protein is CASSLSLAGEEQFF. The DNA of the CDR3 is TGCGCCAGCAGCCTGAGCCTAGCGGGAGAGGAGCAGTTCTTC. The chain carries TRBV4-1 and TRBJ2-1, with 10 bases lining up with TRBD2. The CDR3 length is 14 residues. Trimming cost V 4 bases and J 10 bases; bases outside gene matches: 7. CDR1 and CDR2 from the germline V gene are MGHRA and YSYEKL.

To note about this clonotype: The junction and the germline gene differ at one end; a read error may be behind it. V is TRBV7-9 and J is TRBJ1-1; D perhaps matches TRBD1 (6 bases). Germline-derived CDR1 and CDR2 are SEHNR and FQNEAQ (reference sequence). The CDR3 totals 15 residues. CDR3 residues: CASSLGRGGHTEASF. The CDR3 nucleotides are TGTGCCAGCAGCTTAGGACGGGGGGGGCACACTGAAGCTTCCTTT.

This clonotype was seen repeatedly, ten times or more. This chain uses TRBV12-3 or TRBV12-4 with TRBJ2-6, with TRBD2 as a possible D gene (6 bases). V gave up 5 bases and J gave up 2 bases, with 10 bases separating them. CDR3 length: 15 amino acids. The CDR3 coding sequence is TGTGCCAGCAGTGTTAGGGAGGCTGGGGCCAACGTCCTGACTTTC. Its translation is CASSVREAGANVLTF.

The rearrangement links TRBV5-1 to TRBJ2-2; 8 bases match TRBD1. Looked up from germline, CDR1 is SGHRS and CDR2 is YFSETQ. With 0 bases clipped from V and 4 bases from J, the junction kept 5 bases outside the gene matches. This CDR3 comprises 16 residues. CDR3 bases: TGCGCCAGCAGCTTGGTCCAGGGGGCCGGCACCGGGGAGCTGTTTTTT. Translation: CASSLVQGAGTGELFF.

This chain joins TRBV7-2 and TRBJ1-6, with a tentative D call TRBD1 (5 bases). CDR3 length: 14 amino acids. Germline V lookup: CDR1 SGHTA, CDR2 FQGNSA. V was trimmed by 5 bases and J by 3 bases, leaving 8 bases between them. The CDR3 loop reads CASSGGVYNSPLHF. The CDR3 DNA reads TGTGCCAGCAGCGGGGGGGTCTATAATTCACCCCTCCACTTT.

This clonotype has a handful of counts. The chain links TRBV12-3 or TRBV12-4 to TRBJ1-2; possible D gene TRBD1, 6 bases. The CDR3 spans 15 residues. V was clipped by 5 bases and J by 4 bases, with 17 bases between them. CDR3 sequence reads: CASSEGVGKPYGYTF. The CDR3 DNA sequence: TGTGCCAGCAGTGAGGGGGTGGGAAAGCCCTATGGCTACACCTTC.

The chain combines TRBV7-9 with TRBJ2-2; TRBD1 matches 8 bases. CDR3 length equals 15 residues. After removal of 5 bases from V and 6 bases from J, the junction contained 8 bases not matched to a gene. The germline CDR1 and CDR2 sequences are SEHNR and FQNEAQ (reference sequence). Written as DNA, the CDR3 is TGTGCCAGCAGCAAAGACAGGGGTCCGTCCGGGGAGCTGTTTTTT. It specifies CASSKDRGPSGELFF.

This clonotype was counted between two and nine times. This chain uses TRBV7-9 with TRBJ1-6; a weak D match, TRBD1 (6 bases). Per the germline V gene, CDR1 is SEHNR and CDR2 is FQNEAQ (reference sequence). The CDR3 runs 15 residues. Trimming took 5 bases from V and 7 from J, leaving 15 bases between them. The CDR3 loop is CASSQFGQINSPLHF. Here the CDR3 DNA reads TGTGCCAGCAGCCAGTTCGGACAGATAAATTCACCCCTCCACTTT.

The genes are TRBV20-1 and TRBJ1-4; D possibly corresponds to TRBD1 (5 bases). The V end was cut by 4 bases, the J end by 4 bases, with 7 bases between. The CDR3 is 12 amino acids. In germline, CDR1 is DFQATT, CDR2 SNEGSKA (reference sequence). CDR3: CSANGGNEKLFF. The CDR3, as DNA: TGCAGTGCTAACGGGGGTAATGAAAAACTGTTTTTT.